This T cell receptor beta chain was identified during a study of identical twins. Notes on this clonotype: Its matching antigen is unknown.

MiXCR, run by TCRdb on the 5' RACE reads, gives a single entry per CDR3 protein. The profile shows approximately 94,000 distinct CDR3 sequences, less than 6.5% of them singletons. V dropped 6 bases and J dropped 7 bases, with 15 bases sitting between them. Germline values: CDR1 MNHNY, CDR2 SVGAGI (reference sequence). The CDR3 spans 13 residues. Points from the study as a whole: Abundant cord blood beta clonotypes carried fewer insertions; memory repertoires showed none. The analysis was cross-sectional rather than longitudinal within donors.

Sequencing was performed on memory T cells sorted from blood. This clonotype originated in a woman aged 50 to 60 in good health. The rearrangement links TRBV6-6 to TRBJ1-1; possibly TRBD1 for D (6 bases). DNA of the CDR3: TGTGCCAGCAGCACAGGGAATCGGGGTGAAGCTTTCTTT. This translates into CASSTGNRGEAFF.